This passage covers 5 T cell receptor beta chains from one sample sequenced in a study of blood T cell repertoires in COVID-19. The data were produced by immunoSEQ multiplex PCR, yet TCRdb's version contains in-frame clones alone and is incomplete. The repertoire holds around 200,000 clones, with 70% to 90% as singletons. The source material was peripheral blood. The receptors originated from a man between 35 and 55 years old with active or convalescent COVID-19.

V usage is TRBV28 and J usage is TRBJ1-4, with D hard to call. The CDR3 totals 13 residues. Trimming took 2 bases from V and 12 from J, leaving 13 bases between them. The V gene's germline CDR1 is MDHEN and CDR2 SYDVKM. The CDR3 region is CASSLGRPWELFF. The CDR3 bases are TGTGCCAGCAGTTTAGGGAGGCCATGGGAACTGTTTTTT.

The gene calls are TRBV24-1 and TRBJ2-2; TRBD1 matches 7 bases. The germline V gene encodes CDR1 KGHDR and CDR2 SFDVKD. This CDR3 has 16 residues. The junction had 5 bases not matched to a gene; V was cut back by 3 bases and J by 2 bases. CDR3 DNA: TGTGCCACCAGTGATGCCGGGACAGTAAACACCGGGGAGCTGTTTTTT. Its translation is CATSDAGTVNTGELFF.

This clone was seen a few times. The J gene is TRBJ2-1, the V gene TRBV29-1; 16 positions match TRBD2. Germline V gene lookup returns CDR1 SQVTM and CDR2 ANQGSEA. The CDR3 is made up of 16 amino acids. V lost 4 bases to trimming and J lost 7 bases; unmatched junction nucleotides: 7. The CDR3 nucleotides read TGCAGCGTTGCCCCGGGACTAGCGGGGGGGATGAATGAGCAGTTCTTC. It translates to CSVAPGLAGGMNEQFF.

The genes are TRBV27 and TRBJ1-4; 8 bases agree with TRBD1. The germline V gene encodes CDR1 MNHEY and CDR2 SMNVEV (reference sequence). This CDR3 spans 15 amino acids. V gave up 6 bases and J gave up 7 bases; unmatched junction bases: 10. DNA for the CDR3: TGTGCCAGCAGCACCTCCGGGACAGGTGTTGAAAAACTGTTTTTT. Its translation is CASSTSGTGVEKLFF. The full variable domain, in which reference TRBV27 and TRBJ1-4 provide the parts outside the CDR3, is EAQVTQNPRYLITVTGKKLTVTCSQNMNHEYMSWYRQDPGLGLRQIYYSMNVEVTDKGDVPEGYKVSRKEKRNFPLILESPSPNQTSLYFCASSTSGTGVEKLFFGSGTQLSVL.

The gene calls are TRBV7-2 and TRBJ1-4; D is undetermined. This CDR3 has 15 amino acids. Germline V CDR1 and CDR2: SGHTA, FQGNSA. Trimming stripped 4 bases from V and 8 bases from J, with 17 bases between. The CDR3 protein is CASSSAGVNREKLFF. CDR3 coding DNA: TGTGCCAGCAGCTCAGCCGGGGTAAATAGAGAAAAACTGTTTTTT.